This T cell receptor beta chain was sequenced during a study of blood T cells in healthy people across ages. A second PCR of roughly 7 to 11 cycles used a sample-barcoded 5' primer and a J-beta primer mix. Individual samples furnished no less than 2.5 million CDR3-containing paired-end reads apiece. One entry per CDR3 protein, called by TCRdb with MiXCR from the 5' RACE reads. In the table there are about 1 million distinct CDR3 sequences, 25% of which are singletons. The CDR3 runs to 15 residues. From germline, CDR1 is SSHAT and CDR2 FNYEAQ (reference sequence). As regards this clonotype: The antigen remains unidentified. The junction departs from germline at one end; a sequencing error may be responsible.

Findings of the study overall: It was found that TCR beta diversity correlated strongly with the percentage of naive T cells.

The same specimen was also included in a second study, on T cells of mothers and their children.

Sequenced: blood. This chain connects TRBV7-7 to TRBJ2-7; 7 bases map to TRBD1. This TCR was recovered from a girl aged 2 to 10 in good health. The CDR3 here is CASSLETGIGYEQYF. CDR3 in DNA: TGTGCTAGCAGCTTAGAGACAGGGATAGGGTACGAGCAGTACTTC.